This record covers a single T cell receptor (beta chain). Its antigen is unknown. This sample is drawn from a study of Graves' ophthalmopathy and Graves' hyperthyroidism. In germline, CDR1 is MDHEN, CDR2 SYDVKM. The CDR3 is 13 amino acids. The germline V and J ends were trimmed by 3 bases and 8 bases, with 13 bases remaining between them. The study, taken as a whole, reports: Most thyroid clonotypes with frequency above 0.001 were detected in blood too. Ophthalmopathy was separated from stable hyperthyroidism by a 13-signature model with over 85% sensitivity and 81.08% specificity.

RNA served as the template for amplifying TCR beta CDR3 regions. HTBI-primed first-round RT-PCR preceded second-round multiplex PCR. TCRdb processed the multiplex PCR reads anew with MiXCR; each CDR3 protein has one entry. The sample records 150,000 or so distinct CDR3 sequences, 35% to 50% being singletons. Clinical symptoms and serum thyroxine were used for diagnosis; TRAb, thyroid ultrasound and orbital computed tomography were also relied on. This chain connects TRBV28 to TRBJ1-2; D remains ambiguous. This sequence originates from a man in his thirties or forties with Graves' ophthalmopathy. The source material was peripheral blood. The CDR3 here is CASSLGQARGYTF. The CDR3 DNA reads TGTGCCAGCAGTTTGGGTCAGGCTCGCGGCTACACCTTC.